This T cell receptor (beta chain) was recorded in a study of blood T cell repertoires in COVID-19. Study summary: Researchers got acute and convalescent COVID-19 samples from the United States, Italy and Spain. PBMCs, B-cell-depleted T cells, or T cells provided the cDNA or gDNA that made up the material.

The CDR3 totals 14 residues. The V and J ends lost 3 bases and 10 bases, in that order; junction bases with no gene match: 6. Germline V gene data show CDR1 as MDHEN and CDR2 as SYDVKM. In the study's own analysis: Estimates of nucleated cell counts were drawn from the amplification of reference gene primers. The assay was immunoSEQ multiplex PCR, and TCRdb's table has in-frame clones only and misses some. Clone size and the V and J calls come from that table; the DNA yielded D and trimming. The sample holds approximately 70,000 clones, roughly 88% seen once. The receptor comes from a human donor in a cohort sampled during active COVID-19. The gene calls are TRBV28 and TRBJ1-4, with 9 bases lining up with TRBD1. Input material: peripheral blood. The CDR3 here is CASSFEGQGGKLFF. CDR3 sequence (DNA): TGTGCCAGCAGTTTTGAGGGACAGGGAGGAAAACTGTTTTTT. The full variable domain, with the rest looked up from reference TRBV28 and TRBJ1-4, is DVKVTQSSRYLVKRTGEKVFLECVQDMDHENMFWYRQDPGLGLRLIYFSYDVKMKEKGDIPEGYSVSREKKERFSLILESASTNQTSMYLCASSFEGQGGKLFFGSGTQLSVL.